This paragraph reports one TCR beta chain. In the original processing: Reference gene primer amplification in the assay estimated nucleated cell counts. Assay used: immunoSEQ multiplex PCR; TCRdb lists only in-frame clones, some missing. V and J calls and clone size follow that table, whereas D and trimming were derived from the DNA. The sample has 250,000 to 300,000 clones, about 91% seen once. The sample is drawn from a study of blood T cell repertoires in COVID-19. Whole-study context: Samples came from the United States, Italy and Spain, spanning acute and convalescent COVID-19. T cells, B-cell-depleted T cells, or PBMCs provided the cDNA or gDNA that served as material.

Germline V gene lookup returns CDR1 MGHRA and CDR2 YSYEKL. This CDR3 contains 17 residues. Losses at the gene ends were 0 bases for V and 4 bases for J; bases not matched to a gene: 4. The receptor's source is a woman in her thirties who had recovered from COVID-19. Sequenced material: peripheral blood. V gene TRBV4-1 combines with J gene TRBJ1-4, with TRBD1 matching 11 bases. CDR3 DNA sequence: TGCGCCAGCAGCCAAGAGGGGACAGGGGGTTATAATGAAAAACTGTTTTTT. Protein: CASSQEGTGGYNEKLFF.